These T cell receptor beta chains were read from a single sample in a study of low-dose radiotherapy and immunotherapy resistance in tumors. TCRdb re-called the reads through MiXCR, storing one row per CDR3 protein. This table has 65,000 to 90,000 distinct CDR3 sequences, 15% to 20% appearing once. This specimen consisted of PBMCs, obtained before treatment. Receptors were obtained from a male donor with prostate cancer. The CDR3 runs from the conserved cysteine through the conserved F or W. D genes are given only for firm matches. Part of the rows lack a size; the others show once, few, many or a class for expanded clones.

CDR3aa: CAWSVGDYTDTQYF
CDR3nt: TGTGCCTGGAGTGTAGGGGACTACACAGATACGCAGTATTTT
v_gene: TRBV30
abundance: many
d_gene: TRBD2
j_gene: TRBJ2-3

CDR3aa: CAWLDGGTQYF
CDR3nt: TGTGCCTGGCTAGACGGGGGGACCCAGTACTTC
v_gene: TRBV30
abundance: .
d_gene: .
j_gene: TRBJ2-5

CDR3aa: CASSLVGQGADTQYF
CDR3nt: TGTGCCAGCAGCTTAGTGGGCCAGGGGGCAGATACGCAGTATTTT
v_gene: TRBV7-2
abundance: many
d_gene: TRBD1
j_gene: TRBJ2-3

CDR3aa: CASSLEMNTEAFF
CDR3nt: TGTGCTAGCAGCTTGGAGATGAACACTGAAGCTTTCTTT
v_gene: TRBV7-7
abundance: many
d_gene: .
j_gene: TRBJ1-1

CDR3aa: CASSEFTGGDQETQYF
CDR3nt: TGTGCCAGCAGTGAATTCACCGGGGGTGACCAAGAGACCCAGTACTTC
v_gene: TRBV25-1
abundance: many
d_gene: .
j_gene: TRBJ2-5

CDR3aa: CASSTPQTSGRVSTGELFF
CDR3nt: TGCGCCAGCAGCACCCCCCAGACTAGCGGGAGAGTTAGCACCGGGGAGCTGTTTTTT
v_gene: TRBV5-1
abundance: many
d_gene: TRBD2
j_gene: TRBJ2-2

CDR3aa: CATIPGLAEQYF
CDR3nt: TGTGCCACAATACCGGGACTAGCCGAGCAGTACTTC
v_gene: TRBV24-1
abundance: many
d_gene: TRBD2
j_gene: TRBJ2-7

CDR3aa: CASIPGGNNQPQHF
CDR3nt: TGTGCCAGTATCCCAGGTGGGAACAATCAGCCCCAGCATTTT
v_gene: TRBV2
abundance: many
d_gene: .
j_gene: TRBJ1-5

CDR3aa: CASSSEGRATDTQYF
CDR3nt: TGTGCCAGCAGCTCAGAGGGCAGGGCCACAGATACGCAGTATTTT
v_gene: TRBV11-3
abundance: many
d_gene: .
j_gene: TRBJ2-3

CDR3aa: CASSFNTGELFF
CDR3nt: TGCGCCAGCAGCTTTAACACCGGGGAGCTGTTTTTT
v_gene: TRBV5-1
abundance: .
d_gene: .
j_gene: TRBJ2-2

CDR3aa: CAISESGLAGNQPQHF
CDR3nt: TGTGCCATCAGTGAGTCGGGCCTAGCGGGCAATCAGCCCCAGCATTTT
v_gene: TRBV10-3
abundance: .
d_gene: .
j_gene: TRBJ1-5

CDR3aa: CASSQHGGRNEQFF
CDR3nt: TGTGCCAGCAGCCAACACGGGGGGCGCAATGAGCAGTTCTTC
v_gene: TRBV14
abundance: many
d_gene: .
j_gene: TRBJ2-1

CDR3aa: CASSKKAGGRDEQFF
CDR3nt: TGTGCCAGCAGCAAAAAAGCGGGAGGTCGGGATGAGCAGTTCTTC
v_gene: TRBV21-1
abundance: .
d_gene: .
j_gene: TRBJ2-1

CDR3aa: CASSTGTRTDTQYF
CDR3nt: TGTGCCAGCAGCACTGGGACTAGGACAGATACGCAGTATTTT
v_gene: TRBV7-2
abundance: many
d_gene: TRBD2
j_gene: TRBJ2-3

CDR3aa: CASSLSSGYGYTF
CDR3nt: TGTGCCAGCAGCTTAAGTAGCGGGTATGGCTACACCTTC
v_gene: TRBV7-2
abundance: many
d_gene: .
j_gene: TRBJ1-2

CDR3aa: CASSQDPGSRENIQYF
CDR3nt: TGCGCCAGCAGCCAAGATCCCGGGAGTAGGGAAAACATTCAGTACTTC
v_gene: TRBV4-1
abundance: many
d_gene: .
j_gene: TRBJ2-4

CDR3aa: CASGKGALNTGELFF
CDR3nt: TGTGCTAGTGGGAAGGGGGCGTTGAACACCGGGGAGCTGTTTTTT
v_gene: TRBV12-5
abundance: many
d_gene: TRBD1
j_gene: TRBJ2-2

CDR3aa: CASTEVGQGDAEAFF
CDR3nt: TGTGCCAGTACAGAAGTGGGACAGGGTGACGCTGAAGCTTTCTTT
v_gene: TRBV19
abundance: many
d_gene: TRBD1
j_gene: TRBJ1-1

CDR3aa: CASSLTGGKGNNSPLHF
CDR3nt: TGTGCCAGCAGTTTAACAGGGGGCAAGGGTAATAATTCACCCCTCCACTTT
v_gene: TRBV6-2/TRBV6-3
abundance: many
d_gene: TRBD1
j_gene: TRBJ1-6

CDR3aa: CASSTGTEFSYEQYF
CDR3nt: TGTGCCAGCTCAACCGGGACCGAATTTTCCTACGAGCAGTACTTC
v_gene: TRBV18
abundance: many
d_gene: .
j_gene: TRBJ2-7

CDR3aa: CASSPTGLVGNTIYF
CDR3nt: TGTGCCAGCAGCCCGACAGGGCTTGTTGGAAACACCATATATTTT
v_gene: TRBV5-6
abundance: many
d_gene: TRBD1
j_gene: TRBJ1-3

CDR3aa: CASDKGGSNEKLFF
CDR3nt: TGTGCCAGCGATAAAGGGGGGTCTAATGAAAAACTGTTTTTT
v_gene: TRBV28
abundance: many
d_gene: .
j_gene: TRBJ1-4

CDR3aa: CASSLNPGSGNTIYF
CDR3nt: TGTGCCAGCAGCTTAAATCCAGGGTCTGGAAACACCATATATTTT
v_gene: TRBV11-3
abundance: many
d_gene: .
j_gene: TRBJ1-3

CDR3aa: CASSATGRGETQYF
CDR3nt: TGTGCCAGCAGTGCAACAGGGAGAGGAGAGACCCAGTACTTC
v_gene: TRBV9
abundance: many
d_gene: .
j_gene: TRBJ2-5

CDR3aa: CASSQGQGSTGYTF
CDR3nt: TGCGCCAGCAGCCAGGGACAGGGTTCAACTGGCTACACCTTC
v_gene: TRBV4-1
abundance: .
d_gene: TRBD1
j_gene: TRBJ1-2

CDR3aa: CSVKTYEQYF
CDR3nt: TGCAGCGTCAAAACCTACGAGCAGTACTTC
v_gene: TRBV29-1
abundance: .
d_gene: .
j_gene: TRBJ2-7

CDR3aa: CASSLDRVRETQYF
CDR3nt: TGTGCCAGCAGCCTGGACAGGGTGCGAGAGACCCAGTACTTC
v_gene: TRBV7-8
abundance: many
d_gene: TRBD1
j_gene: TRBJ2-5

CDR3aa: CASSLTEYTQYF
CDR3nt: TGTGCCAGCAGCTTGACAGAGTATACGCAGTATTTT
v_gene: TRBV7-2
abundance: many
d_gene: .
j_gene: TRBJ2-3

CDR3aa: CSARPTTSPETQYF
CDR3nt: TGCAGTGCTAGACCGACGACATCTCCGGAGACCCAGTACTTC
v_gene: TRBV20-1
abundance: many
d_gene: .
j_gene: TRBJ2-5

CDR3aa: CASSLVPGIRSEQFF
CDR3nt: TGTGCCAGCAGCTTAGTTCCGGGTATTAGGAGTGAGCAGTTCTTC
v_gene: TRBV7-6
abundance: many
d_gene: .
j_gene: TRBJ2-1

CDR3aa: CASSLVGGARGEQYF
CDR3nt: TGTGCCAGCAGCTTAGTCGGGGGGGCCAGAGGGGAGCAGTACTTC
v_gene: TRBV7-2
abundance: many
d_gene: TRBD2
j_gene: TRBJ2-7

CDR3aa: CASSPVSVPLNTEAFF
CDR3nt: TGTGCCAGCTCACCAGTTTCAGTTCCTTTGAACACTGAAGCTTTCTTT
v_gene: TRBV18
abundance: many
d_gene: .
j_gene: TRBJ1-1

CDR3aa: CASSDRGSGNSYEQYF
CDR3nt: TGTGCCAGCAGCGACCGGGGTAGCGGGAACTCCTACGAGCAGTACTTC
v_gene: TRBV3-1
abundance: many
d_gene: TRBD2
j_gene: TRBJ2-7

CDR3aa: CASSQMERRKETQYF
CDR3nt: TGCGCCAGCAGTCAGATGGAGCGGCGGAAAGAGACCCAGTACTTC
v_gene: TRBV23-1
abundance: .
d_gene: .
j_gene: TRBJ2-5

CDR3aa: CSATGGGGDTQYF
CDR3nt: TGCAGCGCGACAGGGGGCGGGGGAGATACGCAGTATTTT
v_gene: TRBV29-1
abundance: many
d_gene: TRBD1
j_gene: TRBJ2-3

CDR3aa: CASRVVDAFRTEQYF
CDR3nt: TGTGCCAGCAGGGTCGTAGATGCCTTCAGGACCGAGCAGTACTTC
v_gene: TRBV12-3/TRBV12-4
abundance: .
d_gene: .
j_gene: TRBJ2-7

CDR3aa: CASSPRAGVASDTQYF
CDR3nt: TGTGCCAGCAGCCCTAGGGCGGGAGTTGCGTCAGATACGCAGTATTTT
v_gene: TRBV27
abundance: many
d_gene: TRBD2
j_gene: TRBJ2-3

CDR3aa: CASSKGPRTPNTGELFF
CDR3nt: TGTGCCAGCAGCAAAGGCCCGAGGACACCGAACACCGGGGAGCTGTTTTTT
v_gene: TRBV21-1
abundance: many
d_gene: .
j_gene: TRBJ2-2

CDR3aa: CSVVRTEYDEAFF
CDR3nt: TGCAGCGTTGTTAGAACGGAGTATGATGAAGCTTTCTTT
v_gene: TRBV29-1
abundance: many
d_gene: .
j_gene: TRBJ1-1

CDR3aa: CASSYSGTGTYDEQFF
CDR3nt: TGTGCCAGCAGTTACTCCGGGACAGGGACCTACGATGAGCAGTTCTTC
v_gene: TRBV6-5
abundance: many
d_gene: TRBD1
j_gene: TRBJ2-1

CDR3aa: CASSYGGLAGRDEQYF
CDR3nt: TGTGCCAGCAGTTACGGGGGACTAGCGGGACGGGACGAGCAGTACTTC
v_gene: TRBV6-5
abundance: many
d_gene: TRBD2
j_gene: TRBJ2-7

CDR3aa: CASSFKYEQYF
CDR3nt: TGTGCCAGCAGTTTTAAGTACGAGCAGTACTTC
v_gene: TRBV28
abundance: few
d_gene: .
j_gene: TRBJ2-7

CDR3aa: CASSSGGQGADEQFF
CDR3nt: TGCGCCAGCAGCTCGGGGGGACAGGGGGCCGATGAGCAGTTCTTC
v_gene: TRBV5-1
abundance: .
d_gene: TRBD1
j_gene: TRBJ2-1

CDR3aa: CASSSGGGPGTQYF
CDR3nt: TGTGCCAGCAGCTCAGGGGGGGGGCCGGGTACGCAGTATTTT
v_gene: TRBV7-3
abundance: many
d_gene: .
j_gene: TRBJ2-3

CDR3aa: CASSFPGLAGEWEQYF
CDR3nt: TGTGCCAGCAGCTTCCCGGGACTAGCGGGAGAATGGGAGCAGTACTTC
v_gene: TRBV11-1
abundance: many
d_gene: TRBD2
j_gene: TRBJ2-7

CDR3aa: CSASAASGYNERFF
CDR3nt: TGCAGTGCTAGCGCTGCTAGCGGATACAATGAGCGGTTCTTC
v_gene: TRBV20-1
abundance: .
d_gene: TRBD2
j_gene: TRBJ2-1

CDR3aa: CASSHQSTQYF
CDR3nt: TGTGCCAGCAGCCACCAGAGTACGCAGTATTTT
v_gene: TRBV14
abundance: many
d_gene: .
j_gene: TRBJ2-3

CDR3aa: CASSPWEGAGELFF
CDR3nt: TGTGCCAGCAGTCCCTGGGAGGGAGCCGGGGAGCTGTTTTTT
v_gene: TRBV12-3/TRBV12-4
abundance: many
d_gene: TRBD2
j_gene: TRBJ2-2

CDR3aa: CASTAEDSYEQYF
CDR3nt: TGTGCCAGCACCGCGGAGGATTCCTACGAGCAGTACTTC
v_gene: TRBV2
abundance: many
d_gene: .
j_gene: TRBJ2-7

CDR3aa: CASSLVSGAYNEQFF
CDR3nt: TGTGCCAGCAGCTTAGTGTCGGGGGCATACAATGAGCAGTTCTTC
v_gene: TRBV11-2
abundance: many
d_gene: .
j_gene: TRBJ2-1